A selection of T cell receptor beta chains follows, all from one sample in a study of preoperative IRX-2 immunotherapy in early breast cancer. Repertoires were generated with immunoSEQ multiplex PCR, while TCRdb's copy carries only in-frame clones and drops some. The sample lists around 62,000 clones; approximately 94% were seen once. Sampling was carried out from a patient treated with IRX-2 immunotherapy. The receptors were sampled from a human donor with breast cancer. Both conserved end residues are part of each CDR3. Fields, in order: V gene, J gene, D gene, clone size, CDR3 DNA, CDR3 protein. A D gene is named only where the DNA matches it firmly. For some rows the clone size is stated as once, few or many, or as a class when expanded; others skip it.

v_call: TRBV6-6
j_call: TRBJ1-2
d_call: TRBD1
clone_size: NA
cdr3_nt: TGTGCCAGCAGTTACTCTATACAGGGGGCTAACTATGGCTACACCTTC
cdr3_aa: CASSYSIQGANYGYTF

v_call: TRBV18
j_call: TRBJ2-7
d_call: NA
clone_size: NA
cdr3_nt: TGTGCCAGCTCACCACCGGCGACAGTCTACGAGCAGTACTTC
cdr3_aa: CASSPPATVYEQYF

v_call: TRBV7-9
j_call: TRBJ1-2
d_call: TRBD1
clone_size: NA
cdr3_nt: TGTGCCAGCAGCCAACAGGGGACTGGCTACACCTTC
cdr3_aa: CASSQQGTGYTF

v_call: TRBV5-1
j_call: TRBJ2-5
d_call: NA
clone_size: NA
cdr3_nt: TGCGCCAGCAGCTTGGCTACAAGAGAGACCCAGTACTTC
cdr3_aa: CASSLATRETQYF

v_call: TRBV27
j_call: TRBJ2-3
d_call: NA
clone_size: NA
cdr3_nt: TGTGCCAGCAGTTTCGCCCCGCCAGATACGCAGTATTTT
cdr3_aa: CASSFAPPDTQYF

v_call: TRBV4-2
j_call: TRBJ1-6
d_call: NA
clone_size: NA
cdr3_nt: TGTGCCAGCAGCCAAGGCACAGGGTATTCACCCCTCCACTTT
cdr3_aa: CASSQGTGYSPLHF

v_call: TRBV18
j_call: TRBJ2-7
d_call: TRBD1
clone_size: NA
cdr3_nt: TGTGCCAGCTCTCCCCAGGGGGCTGTAGGCTCCTACGAGCAGTACTTC
cdr3_aa: CASSPQGAVGSYEQYF

v_call: TRBV6-5
j_call: TRBJ1-4
d_call: NA
clone_size: NA
cdr3_nt: TGTGCCAGCAGCCCCCGGGATGGGGAAAAACTGTTTTTT
cdr3_aa: CASSPRDGEKLFF

v_call: TRBV7-8
j_call: TRBJ1-5
d_call: NA
clone_size: NA
cdr3_nt: TGTGCCAGCAGCTTAGGTCAGGAGCAGCCCCAGCATTTT
cdr3_aa: CASSLGQEQPQHF

v_call: TRBV10-2
j_call: TRBJ1-2
d_call: TRBD1
clone_size: few
cdr3_nt: TGCGCCATCAGGACAGGCCTGATGGGAGGCTACACCTTC
cdr3_aa: CAIRTGLMGGYTF

v_call: TRBV7-3
j_call: TRBJ2-5
d_call: TRBD2
clone_size: NA
cdr3_nt: TGTGCCAGCAGCTTTCGGTCCCCTAGCGGGTACCAAGAGACCCAGTACTTC
cdr3_aa: CASSFRSPSGYQETQYF

v_call: TRBV6-6
j_call: TRBJ2-7
d_call: NA
clone_size: NA
cdr3_nt: TGTGCCAGCAGTTACCCACCGAGGGAGCAGTACTTC
cdr3_aa: CASSYPPREQYF

v_call: TRBV7-3
j_call: TRBJ2-2
d_call: NA
clone_size: NA
cdr3_nt: TGTGCCAGCAGCTTAACGCGGGACGGCGGGGAGCTGTTTTTT
cdr3_aa: CASSLTRDGGELFF

v_call: TRBV30
j_call: TRBJ1-1
d_call: NA
clone_size: few
cdr3_nt: TGTGCCTGGAGTGGTCTCCGATTCACGAGCGCTGAAGCTTTCTTT
cdr3_aa: CAWSGLRFTSAEAFF

v_call: TRBV4-3
j_call: TRBJ1-1
d_call: NA
clone_size: NA
cdr3_nt: TGCGCCAGCAGCCACGAATTAGCGGGATTAGTCGTGGTAGGTTCTAGGAACACTGAAGCTTTCTTT
cdr3_aa: CASSHELAGLVVVGSRNTEAFF

v_call: TRBV4-3
j_call: TRBJ2-5
d_call: NA
clone_size: NA
cdr3_nt: TGCGCCAGCAGCCAAGAAGAAGGGGAAGAGACCCAGTACTTC
cdr3_aa: CASSQEEGEETQYF

v_call: TRBV5-1
j_call: TRBJ1-6
d_call: NA
clone_size: NA
cdr3_nt: TGCGCCAGCAGCTCCGGGCCTCGGGATTCACCCCTCCACTTT
cdr3_aa: CASSSGPRDSPLHF

v_call: TRBV5-6
j_call: TRBJ2-7
d_call: TRBD2
clone_size: NA
cdr3_nt: TGTGCCAGCAGCTTGTGGCGGGGGGCGAGCGAGCAGTACTTC
cdr3_aa: CASSLWRGASEQYF

v_call: TRBV7-3
j_call: TRBJ1-1
d_call: NA
clone_size: NA
cdr3_nt: TGTGCCAGCAGCCCCTTTGGACATGGTGAAGCTTTCTTT
cdr3_aa: CASSPFGHGEAFF

v_call: TRBV7-2
j_call: TRBJ1-5
d_call: NA
clone_size: once
cdr3_nt: TGTGCCAGCAGCTTAGTAACAATTAGCAATCAGCCCCAGCATTTT
cdr3_aa: CASSLVTISNQPQHF

v_call: TRBV10-3
j_call: TRBJ1-6
d_call: TRBD1
clone_size: NA
cdr3_nt: TGTGCCATCAGCCGACAGGGCCCCCATTCACCCCTCCACTTT
cdr3_aa: CAISRQGPHSPLHF

v_call: TRBV7-8
j_call: TRBJ2-2
d_call: NA
clone_size: NA
cdr3_nt: TGTGCCAGCAGCCTAAGACGCCGGAGGGCCAACACCGGGGAGCTGTTTTTT
cdr3_aa: CASSLRRRRANTGELFF

v_call: TRBV9
j_call: TRBJ1-4
d_call: NA
clone_size: NA
cdr3_nt: TGTGCCAGCAGCCCTTACCCTGCCCCCGATGTTGGACTGTTTTTT
cdr3_aa: CASSPYPAPDVGLFF

v_call: TRBV7-9
j_call: TRBJ2-1
d_call: NA
clone_size: NA
cdr3_nt: TGTGCCAGCAGCTTAGACGAGCGGTATGAGCAGTTCTTC
cdr3_aa: CASSLDERYEQFF

v_call: TRBV9
j_call: TRBJ2-3
d_call: NA
clone_size: NA
cdr3_nt: TGTGCCAGCAGCGCGACTAGTCGCATGGGGACAGATACGCAGTATTTT
cdr3_aa: CASSATSRMGTDTQYF

v_call: TRBV7-9
j_call: TRBJ2-5
d_call: NA
clone_size: NA
cdr3_nt: TGTGCCAGCAGCCCTCCCTTTATCAGGGCAGAGACCCAGTACTTC
cdr3_aa: CASSPPFIRAETQYF

v_call: TRBV30
j_call: TRBJ2-2
d_call: NA
clone_size: NA
cdr3_nt: TGTGCCTGGAGGATCCCGGACAGAAAATTCGGGGAGCTGTTTTTT
cdr3_aa: CAWRIPDRKFGELFF

v_call: TRBV10-3
j_call: TRBJ2-7
d_call: NA
clone_size: NA
cdr3_nt: TGTGCCATCAGCCAGGGTTGGTACGAGCAGTACTTC
cdr3_aa: CAISQGWYEQYF

v_call: TRBV15
j_call: TRBJ1-2
d_call: NA
clone_size: NA
cdr3_nt: TGTGCCACCAGCAGGGTGAACTATGGCTACACCTTC
cdr3_aa: CATSRVNYGYTF

v_call: TRBV7-3
j_call: TRBJ1-2
d_call: NA
clone_size: NA
cdr3_nt: TGTGCCAGCAGCTTAACGTGGCGGTTTGGTTACAGGGAGGCTTCTATAAATGGCTACACCTTC
cdr3_aa: CASSLTWRFGYREASINGYTF

v_call: TRBV5-1
j_call: TRBJ2-5
d_call: NA
clone_size: NA
cdr3_nt: TGCGCCAGCAGCTCGGACCGGGGACTGGGACCCCAAGAGACCCAGTACTTC
cdr3_aa: CASSSDRGLGPQETQYF

v_call: TRBV6-5
j_call: TRBJ2-7
d_call: TRBD2
clone_size: NA
cdr3_nt: TGTGCCAGCAGCCGCGGGGGCTACGAGCAGTACTTC
cdr3_aa: CASSRGGYEQYF

v_call: TRBV27
j_call: TRBJ2-7
d_call: NA
clone_size: NA
cdr3_nt: TGTGCCAGCAGTTTCGCCACGGGGTTTCAGGACAGCCGATACGAGCAGTACTTC
cdr3_aa: CASSFATGFQDSRYEQYF

v_call: TRBV2
j_call: TRBJ2-5
d_call: TRBD1
clone_size: NA
cdr3_nt: TGTGCCAGCGGGACAGGGCGATACCAAGAGACCCAGTACTTC
cdr3_aa: CASGTGRYQETQYF

v_call: TRBV18
j_call: TRBJ1-4
d_call: NA
clone_size: few
cdr3_nt: TGTGCCAGCTCACCAAGGCAGCTTAATGAAAAACTGTTTTTT
cdr3_aa: CASSPRQLNEKLFF

v_call: TRBV4-3
j_call: TRBJ2-7
d_call: TRBD2
clone_size: NA
cdr3_nt: TGCGCCAGCAGCCAACTAGCGGGAGCGGGTTACGAGCAGTACTTC
cdr3_aa: CASSQLAGAGYEQYF

v_call: TRBV7-7
j_call: TRBJ2-7
d_call: NA
clone_size: NA
cdr3_nt: TGTGCCAGCAGCCACGCGGGTAGGCCCTACGAGCAGTACTTC
cdr3_aa: CASSHAGRPYEQYF

v_call: TRBV7-9
j_call: TRBJ2-7
d_call: TRBD1
clone_size: NA
cdr3_nt: TGTGCCAGCAGCCTACGACAGGGGGAAAACTACGAGCAGTACTTC
cdr3_aa: CASSLRQGENYEQYF

v_call: TRBV18
j_call: TRBJ2-7
d_call: NA
clone_size: NA
cdr3_nt: TGTGCCAGCTCACCGACCACTGACGAGCAGTACTTC
cdr3_aa: CASSPTTDEQYF

v_call: TRBV29-1
j_call: TRBJ1-5
d_call: NA
clone_size: few
cdr3_nt: TGCAGCGTTGGGGGGACGTTCTCCGGGCCCCAGCATTTT
cdr3_aa: CSVGGTFSGPQHF

v_call: TRBV5-4
j_call: TRBJ2-1
d_call: NA
clone_size: NA
cdr3_nt: TGTGCCAGCAGCTTGGTAGGGGGGAATGAGCAGTTCTTC
cdr3_aa: CASSLVGGNEQFF

v_call: TRBV18
j_call: TRBJ2-6
d_call: NA
clone_size: NA
cdr3_nt: TGTGCCAGCTCACCACTCGCCATATCTGGGGCCAACGTCCTGACTTTC
cdr3_aa: CASSPLAISGANVLTF

v_call: TRBV5-1
j_call: TRBJ1-6
d_call: TRBD1
clone_size: NA
cdr3_nt: TGCGCCAGCTGCCAGGACAGGGCTTCACCCCTCCACTTT
cdr3_aa: CASCQDRASPLHF

v_call: TRBV20-1
j_call: TRBJ2-4
d_call: NA
clone_size: NA
cdr3_nt: TGCAGTGTGCGCAGGGTAGACGAGTACTTC
cdr3_aa: CSVRRVDEYF

v_call: TRBV28
j_call: TRBJ1-2
d_call: NA
clone_size: once
cdr3_nt: TGTGCCAGCAGGCCTCCTCGGCTCAGCTATGGCTACACCTTC
cdr3_aa: CASRPPRLSYGYTF

v_call: TRBV7-2
j_call: TRBJ1-5
d_call: NA
clone_size: NA
cdr3_nt: TGTGCCAGCAGTCAAACGAGCCAGGGCAATCAGCCCCAGCATTTT
cdr3_aa: CASSQTSQGNQPQHF

v_call: TRBV21-1
j_call: TRBJ1-1
d_call: NA
clone_size: NA
cdr3_nt: TGTGCCAGCAGCAAAGGGCCCAGGGGGCAGGAATCGGCTGAAGCTTTCTTT
cdr3_aa: CASSKGPRGQESAEAFF

v_call: TRBV29-1
j_call: TRBJ2-3
d_call: NA
clone_size: NA
cdr3_nt: TGCAGCGTTGTTCGACAGGGAGGAACAGATACGCAGTATTTT
cdr3_aa: CSVVRQGGTDTQYF

v_call: TRBV5-6
j_call: TRBJ2-3
d_call: TRBD2
clone_size: NA
cdr3_nt: TGTGCCAGCAGCTGGGGCGGGAGGGCCATTTCGGATACGCAGTATTTT
cdr3_aa: CASSWGGRAISDTQYF

v_call: TRBV18
j_call: TRBJ2-1
d_call: TRBD2
clone_size: NA
cdr3_nt: TGTGCCAGCTCTACCATGACAGCGGGGGACGGATTCTTC
cdr3_aa: CASSTMTAGDGFF